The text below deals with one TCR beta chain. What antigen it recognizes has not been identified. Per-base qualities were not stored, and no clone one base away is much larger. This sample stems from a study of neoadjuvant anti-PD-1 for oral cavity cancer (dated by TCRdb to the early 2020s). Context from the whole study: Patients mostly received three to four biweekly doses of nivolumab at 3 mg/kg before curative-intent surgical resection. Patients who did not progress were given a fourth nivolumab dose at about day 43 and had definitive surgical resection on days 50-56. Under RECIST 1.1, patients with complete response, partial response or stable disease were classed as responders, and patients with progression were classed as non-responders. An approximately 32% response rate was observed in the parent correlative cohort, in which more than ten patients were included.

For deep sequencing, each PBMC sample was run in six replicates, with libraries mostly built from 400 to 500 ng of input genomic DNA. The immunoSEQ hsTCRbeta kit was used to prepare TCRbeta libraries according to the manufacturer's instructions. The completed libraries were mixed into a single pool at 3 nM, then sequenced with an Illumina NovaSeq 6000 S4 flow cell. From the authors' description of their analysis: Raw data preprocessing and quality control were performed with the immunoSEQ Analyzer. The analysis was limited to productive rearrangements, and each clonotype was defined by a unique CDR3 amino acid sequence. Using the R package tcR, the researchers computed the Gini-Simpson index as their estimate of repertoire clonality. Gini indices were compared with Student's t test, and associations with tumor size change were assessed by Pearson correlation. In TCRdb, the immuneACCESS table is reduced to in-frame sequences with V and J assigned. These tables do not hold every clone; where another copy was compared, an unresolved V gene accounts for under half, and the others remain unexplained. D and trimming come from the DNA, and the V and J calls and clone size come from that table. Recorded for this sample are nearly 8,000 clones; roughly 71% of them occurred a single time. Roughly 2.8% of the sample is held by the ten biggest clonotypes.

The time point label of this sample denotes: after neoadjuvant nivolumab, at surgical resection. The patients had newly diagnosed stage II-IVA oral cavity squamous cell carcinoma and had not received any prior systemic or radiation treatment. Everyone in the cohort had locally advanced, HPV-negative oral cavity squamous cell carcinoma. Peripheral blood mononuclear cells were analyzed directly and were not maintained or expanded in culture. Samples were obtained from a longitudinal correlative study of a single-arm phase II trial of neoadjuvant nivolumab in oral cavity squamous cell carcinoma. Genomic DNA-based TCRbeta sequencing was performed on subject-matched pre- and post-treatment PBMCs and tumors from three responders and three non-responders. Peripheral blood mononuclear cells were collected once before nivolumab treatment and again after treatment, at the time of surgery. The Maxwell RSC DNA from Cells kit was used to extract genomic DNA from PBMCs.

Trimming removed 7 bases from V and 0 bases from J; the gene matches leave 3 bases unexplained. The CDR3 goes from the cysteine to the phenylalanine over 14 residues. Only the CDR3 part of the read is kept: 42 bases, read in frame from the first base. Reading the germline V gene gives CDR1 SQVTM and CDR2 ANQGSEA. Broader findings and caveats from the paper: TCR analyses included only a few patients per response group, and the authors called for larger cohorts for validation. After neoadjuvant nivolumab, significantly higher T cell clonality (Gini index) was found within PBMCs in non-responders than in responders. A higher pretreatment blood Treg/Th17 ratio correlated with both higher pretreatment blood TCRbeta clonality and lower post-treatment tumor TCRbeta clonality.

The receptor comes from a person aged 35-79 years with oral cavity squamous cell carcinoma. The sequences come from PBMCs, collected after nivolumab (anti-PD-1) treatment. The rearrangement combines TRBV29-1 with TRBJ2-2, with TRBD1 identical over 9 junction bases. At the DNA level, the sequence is TGCAGCGCCCGACAGGGGGCGAACACCGGGGAGCTGTTTTTT. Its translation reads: CSARQGANTGELFF.